This TCR beta chain originates from a study of blood T cells in healthy people across ages. This clonotype was observed at least ten times. Its specificity is not known. A second PCR, run for about 6 to 12 cycles, used a sample-barcoded 5' primer plus a J-beta primer mix. At least 3 million CDR3-containing paired-end reads were obtained per sample. MiXCR was run by TCRdb on the 5' RACE reads, yielding one entry per CDR3 protein. The table shows 800,000 or so distinct CDR3 sequences, with around 25% occurring only once. This CDR3 comprises 11 residues. Germline loops: CDR1 SQVTM, CDR2 ANQGSEA. Study-wide results and limits: The study found TCR beta diversity correlated strongly with naive T cell percentage.

This same sample was also part of a study on T cells of mothers and their children. From that paper: A second PCR was performed with the M1S primer. This primer added sample barcodes and 2-4 random nucleotides. Similar thymic selection effects on TCR recombination output appear in pairs, both related and unrelated.

The sample taken for sequencing was blood. This receptor was obtained from a boy aged 5 to 17 in good health. The rearrangement joins TRBV29-1 to TRBJ2-1, with TRBD2 identical over 9 bases. TRBJ2-5 matches the DNA end more closely, so the J call is doubtful. CDR3 DNA: TGCAGCTCTGAGCGGGAGGAGGCCCAGTACTTC. Its protein is CSSEREEAQYF.